Sequencing of this T cell receptor (beta chain) was carried out in a study of T cells in Graves' hyperthyroidism and ophthalmopathy. This clonotype was seen ten or more times. Each patient was aged 18 to 65 and had newly diagnosed hyperthyroidism of under 2 months' duration. What was amplified from RNA transcripts were TCR beta CDR3 regions. Using the HTBI primer set, a first-round RT-PCR was run on the TCR CDR3. TCRdb re-called the multiplex PCR reads through MiXCR, storing one row per CDR3 protein. The table shows some 500,000 distinct CDR3 sequences, with roughly an eighth occurring only once. The length of the CDR3 is 15 residues. The germline V gene encodes CDR1 ENHRY and CDR2 SYGVKD. Trimming removed 7 bases from V and 6 bases from J; junction bases left unmatched: 13.

The V call is TRBV10-3, the J call TRBJ1-2; 8 positions match TRBD1. This receptor was taken from a woman between 18 and 29 years old with Graves' hyperthyroidism. The sample was blood. The DNA for the CDR3 is TGTGCCATCACCGGACAGGGCTTTGGGGCCAATGGCTACACCTTC. Translating it yields CAITGQGFGANGYTF.